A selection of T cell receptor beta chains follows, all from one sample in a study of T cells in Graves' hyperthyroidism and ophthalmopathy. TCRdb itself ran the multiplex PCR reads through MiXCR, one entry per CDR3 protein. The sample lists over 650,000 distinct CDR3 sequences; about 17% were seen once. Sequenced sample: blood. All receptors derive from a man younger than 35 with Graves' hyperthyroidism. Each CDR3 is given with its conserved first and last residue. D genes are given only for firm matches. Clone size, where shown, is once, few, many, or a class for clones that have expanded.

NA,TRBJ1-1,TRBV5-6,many,CASSYRDRRRTEAFF,TGTGCCAGCAGCTACAGAGACAGGAGGAGGACTGAAGCTTTCTTT
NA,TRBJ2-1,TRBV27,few,CASSFEPVPYNEQFF,TGTGCCAGCAGTTTTGAGCCCGTACCTTACAATGAGCAGTTCTTC
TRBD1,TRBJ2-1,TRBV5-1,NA,CASSGGRGRDEQFF,TGCGCCAGCAGCGGCGGCAGGGGGCGGGATGAGCAGTTCTTC
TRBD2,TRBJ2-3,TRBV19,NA,CATLAGADTQYF,TGTGCCACACTAGCGGGCGCAGATACGCAGTATTTT
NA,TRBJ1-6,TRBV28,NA,CASSSPLGDSYNSPLHF,TGTGCCAGCAGTTCCCCCCTGGGTGACTCCTATAATTCACCCCTCCACTTT
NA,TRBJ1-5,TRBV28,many,CALGKGNQPQHF,TGTGCCCTTGGGAAAGGCAATCAGCCCCAGCATTTT
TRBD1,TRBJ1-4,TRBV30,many,CAWSRTGATNEKLFF,TGTGCCTGGAGTCGGACAGGGGCAACTAATGAAAAACTGTTTTTT
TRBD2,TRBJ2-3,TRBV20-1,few,CSAGSAAGGARYGQYF,TGCAGTGCTGGATCCGCGGCGGGAGGCGCCAGATACGGGCAGTATTTT
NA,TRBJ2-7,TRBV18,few,CASSPPSYTYEQYF,TGTGCCAGCTCACCGCCATCATATACCTACGAGCAGTACTTC
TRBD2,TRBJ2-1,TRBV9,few,CASSVEGRAGGLNEQFF,TGTGCCAGCAGCGTAGAGGGCCGAGCGGGGGGGCTGAATGAGCAGTTCTTC
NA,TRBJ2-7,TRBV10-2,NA,CASSDSDRKRGEQYF,TGCGCCAGCAGTGATTCGGACCGAAAAAGGGGGGAGCAGTACTTC
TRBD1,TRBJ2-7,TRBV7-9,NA,CASSLNIGTGFSYEQYF,TGTGCCAGCAGCTTAAACATCGGGACAGGGTTTTCCTACGAGCAGTACTTC